This TCR beta chain is drawn from a study of blood T cell repertoires in COVID-19. Cohort 3 donors counted as recovered after two negative PCRs, clearance, or resolved symptoms. Authors' data handling: Reference gene primer amplification gave estimated nucleated cell counts. Only in-frame clones appear in the TCRdb table, and some are missing; sequencing was by immunoSEQ multiplex PCR. V and J calls and clone size are those listed in that table; D and trimming were worked out from the DNA. The table has some 300,000 clones, about 91% seen once. The sequencing input was PBMCs or T cells enriched from blood (not recorded which). The source of this sequence is a woman between 40 and 55 years old who had recovered from COVID-19.

CDR3 residues: CAISAGVAEEYEQYF. Here the CDR3 DNA reads TGTGCCATCAGTGCCGGGGTAGCTGAGGAGTACGAGCAGTACTTC. The chain is built from TRBV10-3 and TRBJ2-7, with a possible D match to TRBD2 (5 bases). Germline V gene data show CDR1 as ENHRY and CDR2 as SYGVKD. V lost 4 bases, J lost 4 bases, and 17 bases lay in between. This CDR3 comprises 15 residues.